This TCR beta chain was sequenced in a study of patients and donors after allogeneic stem cell transplantation. This clonotype was picked up a small number of times. The germline V gene has CDR1 SGHRS and CDR2 YFSETQ. This CDR3 has 14 residues. Unmatched junction bases numbered 8, after V lost 6 bases and J lost 5 bases. TCRdb reprocessed the RT-PCR reads with MiXCR, giving one entry per CDR3 protein. The sample consists of approximately 410,000 distinct CDR3 sequences, about a sixth of them appearing once. The receptor was derived from a human donor who was either an allogeneic HSCT recipient or a stem cell or donor lymphocyte infusion donor (not recorded which). It is not recorded whose cells these are; they may come from a transplant donor. Sequenced: blood, either unsorted or a sorted T cell fraction (not recorded which). This sequence joins TRBV5-1 and TRBJ2-1; 7 bases agree with TRBD2. CDR3 in amino acids: CASTRRERNNEQFF. CDR3 bases: TGCGCCAGCACACGGCGGGAGCGGAACAATGAGCAGTTCTTC.